Shown below are 14 T cell receptor beta chains from a single sample sequenced in a study of T-cell reconstitution after alpha-beta-depleted transplantation in children. Library preparation (for TCRbeta) was performed with unique molecular identifiers. Using its own MiXCR run on the PCR reads, TCRdb lists one record per CDR3 protein. The table includes hundreds of thousands of distinct CDR3 sequences, roughly 16% detected once. Sample: PBMCs, mostly from graft donor cells, taken 360 days after TCRalphabeta/CD19-depleted stem cell transplant. Every receptor here comes from a male patient under 10 years old who had a stem cell transplant for acute lymphoblastic leukemia, so the T cells may come from the graft donor.

The J gene is TRBJ2-7, the V gene TRBV12-3 or TRBV12-4, with 9 bases that match TRBD1. V trimming: 3 bases; J trimming: 3 bases; junction bases outside the gene matches: 9. CDR3 size: 16 residues. Written as DNA, the CDR3 is TGTGCCAGCAGTTTTGTACCCAGGGACAGGGACTACGAGCAGTACTTC. Translated, it gives CASSFVPRDRDYEQYF.

V is TRBV4-1 and J is TRBJ2-1; TRBD1 is a possible D gene (6 bases). The germline gives CDR1 MGHRA, CDR2 YSYEKL. The CDR3 runs to 15 residues. The ends were cut back, 4 bases at V and 3 bases at J, with 13 bases in the middle. DNA for the CDR3: TGCGCCAGCAGCCCAGGACAGAGAGACTACAATGAGCAGTTCTTC. Translated: CASSPGQRDYNEQFF.

This clonotype was picked up a small number of times. The DNA for the CDR3 is TGCGCCAGCAGCATCAACGGGGGGCCTAGGCAAGAGACCCAGTACTTC. It specifies CASSINGGPRQETQYF. The chain couples TRBV5-1 to TRBJ2-5, with D possibly being TRBD2 (7 bases). The CDR3 is 16 amino acids. In germline, CDR1 is SGHRS, CDR2 YFSETQ. The V end was cut by 4 bases, the J end by 2 bases, with 18 bases between.

This chain connects TRBV6-1 to TRBJ1-3; D is uncertain. Trimming removed 7 bases from V and 0 bases from J, with 13 bases in between. The germline CDR1 and CDR2 sequences are MNHNS and SASEGT. The CDR3 length is 15 residues. This chain's CDR3 is CASKEAGYSGNTIYF. The CDR3 DNA follows: TGTGCCAGCAAGGAGGCGGGGTACTCTGGAAACACCATATATTTT.

The rearrangement links TRBV6-5 to TRBJ2-1; D not resolved. Germline V gene data show CDR1 as MNHEY and CDR2 as SVGAGI. V shed 4 bases and J shed 6 bases, with 7 bases lying between them. CDR3 length: 12 amino acids. CDR3 residues: CASSSPRNEQFF. DNA for the CDR3: TGTGCCAGCAGTTCCCCTCGCAATGAGCAGTTCTTC.

Regarding this clonotype: This is likely a read error, given that the CDR3 carries no conserved phenylalanine or tryptophan at its end. The rearrangement uses TRBV6-4 and TRBJ1-1; D unclear. Trimming left V 7 bases short and J 5 bases short, with 11 bases between. In germline, CDR1 is MRHNA, CDR2 SNTAGT. The CDR3 sequence is 12 residues long. In nucleotides, the CDR3 is TGTGCCAGCAAGCCGGGAACGACTGAAGCTTTCTCT. This encodes CASKPGTTEAFS.

This clonotype was seen once. The V and J genes are TRBV30 and TRBJ2-1, with 10 bases that match TRBD1. From germline, CDR1 is GTSNPN and CDR2 SVGIG (reference sequence). V lost 3 bases to trimming and J lost 6 bases; unmatched junction nucleotides: 8. The CDR3 loop spans 15 amino acids. CDR3 sequence (DNA): TGTGCCTGGAGCCACGGGACAGGGGTTGGCAATGAGCAGTTCTTC. It translates to CAWSHGTGVGNEQFF.

This chain connects TRBV12-3 or TRBV12-4 to TRBJ2-7, with a possible D match to TRBD2 (5 bases). V was pared by 7 bases and J by 0 bases, with 13 bases between. The CDR3 length is 14 residues. CDR3 DNA: TGTGCCAGCACCCATAGCGACCGCTCCTACGAGCAGTACTTC. As protein: CASTHSDRSYEQYF.

This clonotype was observed a few times. This chain connects TRBV6-1 to TRBJ2-6, with D unclear. The CDR3 is 14 amino acids. V was cut by 10 bases and J by 4 bases, with 14 bases left in between. CDR1 and CDR2 (germline): MNHNS, SASEGT. The CDR3 loop reads CATTLGGGANVLTF. The CDR3 DNA sequence: TGTGCCACCACCCTAGGTGGAGGGGCCAACGTCCTGACTTTC.

This clonotype was counted many times. This chain uses TRBV5-1 with TRBJ2-3; TRBD2 agrees at 8 bases. CDR1 is SGHRS and CDR2 is YFSETQ in the germline V gene. The CDR3 runs 15 residues. Germline trimming cut 2 bases from V and 0 bases from J; bases unmatched to any gene: 2. CDR3 DNA: TGCGCCAGCAGCTTACTAGCGGCTAGCACAGATACGCAGTATTTT. It translates to CASSLLAASTDTQYF.

This clonotype was detected many times. The CDR3 DNA follows: TGTGCCAGCAGCGTGCAGGCGATGAACACTGAAGCTTTCTTT. Its protein product is CASSVQAMNTEAFF. The gene calls are TRBV7-9 and TRBJ1-1; the D is unclear. The CDR3 contains 14 residues. Germline V gives CDR1 SEHNR, CDR2 FQNEAQ (reference sequence). V dropped 5 bases and J dropped 0 bases, with 10 bases sitting between them.

V usage is TRBV20-1 and J usage is TRBJ2-7; a possible D gene is TRBD2 (5 bases). Germline V CDR1 and CDR2: DFQATT, SNEGSKA (reference sequence). Trimming stripped 2 bases from V and 1 base from J, with 6 bases between. This CDR3 is 12 amino acids long. The CDR3 loop reads CSARWESYEQYF. For the CDR3, the DNA is TGCAGTGCTAGATGGGAGTCCTACGAGCAGTACTTC.

This clonotype was picked up a small number of times. The chain recombines TRBV6-2 or TRBV6-3 with TRBJ2-7, with D perhaps TRBD1 (6 bases). Germline CDR1 MNHEY, CDR2 SVGEGT. This CDR3 has 14 residues. With 4 bases removed from V and 6 bases from J, the gap between germline ends came to 16 bases. In DNA form, the CDR3 reads TGTGCCAGCAGTTCTACAGGGTTCGGATTCGAGCAGTACTTC. It is translated as CASSSTGFGFEQYF.

This clonotype has at least ten counts. The rearrangement joins TRBV4-1 to TRBJ2-5; D is perhaps TRBD2 (6 bases). The germline V gene has CDR1 MGHRA and CDR2 YSYEKL. This CDR3 comprises 15 residues. V was clipped by 1 base and J by 0 bases, with 9 bases between them. CDR3 region: CASSQALANQETQYF. The CDR3 nucleotides are TGCGCCAGCAGCCAAGCCCTAGCGAACCAAGAGACCCAGTACTTC.